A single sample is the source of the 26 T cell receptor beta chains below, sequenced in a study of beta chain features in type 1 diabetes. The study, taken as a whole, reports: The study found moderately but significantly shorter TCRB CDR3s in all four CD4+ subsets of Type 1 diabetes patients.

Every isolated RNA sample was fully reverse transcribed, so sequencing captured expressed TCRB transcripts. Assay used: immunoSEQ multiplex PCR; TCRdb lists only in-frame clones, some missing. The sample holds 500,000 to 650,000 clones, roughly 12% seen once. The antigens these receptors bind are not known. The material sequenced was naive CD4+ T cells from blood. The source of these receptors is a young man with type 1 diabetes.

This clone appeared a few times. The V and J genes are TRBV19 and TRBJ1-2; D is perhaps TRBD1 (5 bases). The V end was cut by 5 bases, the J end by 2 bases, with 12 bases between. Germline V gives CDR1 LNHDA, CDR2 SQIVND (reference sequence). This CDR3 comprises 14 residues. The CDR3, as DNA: TGTGCCAGTAGTTCCATGGGGGGAAACTATGGCTACACCTTC. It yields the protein CASSSMGGNYGYTF. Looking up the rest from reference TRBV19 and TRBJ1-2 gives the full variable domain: DGGITQSPKYLFRKEGQNVTLSCEQNLNHDAMYWYRQDPGQGLRLIYYSQIVNDFQKGDIAEGYSVSREKKESFPLTVTSAQKNPTAFYLCASSSMGGNYGYTFGSGTRLTVV.

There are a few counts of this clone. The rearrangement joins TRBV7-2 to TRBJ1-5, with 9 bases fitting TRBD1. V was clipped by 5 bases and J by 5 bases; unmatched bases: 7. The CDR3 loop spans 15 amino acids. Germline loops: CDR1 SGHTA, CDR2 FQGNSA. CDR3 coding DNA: TGTGCCAGCAGCCACTCCGGGACAGGGCATCAGCCCCAGCATTTT. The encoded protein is CASSHSGTGHQPQHF.

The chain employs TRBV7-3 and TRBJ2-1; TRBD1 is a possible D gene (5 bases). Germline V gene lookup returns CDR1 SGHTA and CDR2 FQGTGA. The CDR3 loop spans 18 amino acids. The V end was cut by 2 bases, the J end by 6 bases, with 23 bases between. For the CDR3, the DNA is TGTGCCAGCAGCTTAGGATATCGTGACAGCCATTTCCCCAATGAGCAGTTCTTC. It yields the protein CASSLGYRDSHFPNEQFF. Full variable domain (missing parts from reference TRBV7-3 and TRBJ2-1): GAGVSQTPSNKVTEKGKYVELRCDPISGHTALYWYRQSLGQGPEFLIYFQGTGAADDSGLPNDRFFAVRPEGSVSTLKIQRTERGDSAVYLCASSLGYRDSHFPNEQFFGPGTRLTVL.

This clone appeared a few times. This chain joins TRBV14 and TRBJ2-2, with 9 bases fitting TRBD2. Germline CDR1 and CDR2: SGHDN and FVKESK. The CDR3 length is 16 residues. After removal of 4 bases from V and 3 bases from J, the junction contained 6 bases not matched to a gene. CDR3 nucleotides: TGTGCCAGCAGCCCTATAGCGGGGGCCCACACCGGGGAGCTGTTTTTT. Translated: CASSPIAGAHTGELFF.

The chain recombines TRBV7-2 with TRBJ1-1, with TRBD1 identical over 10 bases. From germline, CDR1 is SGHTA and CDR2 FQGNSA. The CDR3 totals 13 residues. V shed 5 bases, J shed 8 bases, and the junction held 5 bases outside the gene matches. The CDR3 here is CASSRDRGEEAFF. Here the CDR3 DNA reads TGTGCCAGCAGCCGGGACAGGGGTGAGGAAGCTTTCTTT.

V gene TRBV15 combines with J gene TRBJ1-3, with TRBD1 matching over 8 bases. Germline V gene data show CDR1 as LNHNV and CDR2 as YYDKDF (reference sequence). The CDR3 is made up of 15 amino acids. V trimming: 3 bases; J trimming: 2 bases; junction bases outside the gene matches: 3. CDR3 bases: TGTGCCACCAGCAGGACAGGGGAAGCTGGAAACACCATATATTTT. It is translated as CATSRTGEAGNTIYF.

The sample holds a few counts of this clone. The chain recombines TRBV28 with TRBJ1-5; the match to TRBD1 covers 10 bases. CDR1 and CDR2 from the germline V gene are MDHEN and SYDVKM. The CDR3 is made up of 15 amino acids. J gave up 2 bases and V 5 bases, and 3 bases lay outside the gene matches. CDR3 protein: CASSRQGAGNQPQHF. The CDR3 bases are TGTGCCAGCAGTCGACAGGGGGCAGGCAATCAGCCCCAGCATTTT.

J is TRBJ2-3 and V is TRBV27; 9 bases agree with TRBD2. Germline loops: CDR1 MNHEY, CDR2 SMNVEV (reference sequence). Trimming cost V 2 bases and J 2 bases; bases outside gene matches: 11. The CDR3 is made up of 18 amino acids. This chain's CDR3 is CASSLRRRAGGVTDTQYF. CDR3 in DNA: TGTGCCAGCAGTTTACGACGAAGGGCGGGGGGGGTCACAGATACGCAGTATTTT.

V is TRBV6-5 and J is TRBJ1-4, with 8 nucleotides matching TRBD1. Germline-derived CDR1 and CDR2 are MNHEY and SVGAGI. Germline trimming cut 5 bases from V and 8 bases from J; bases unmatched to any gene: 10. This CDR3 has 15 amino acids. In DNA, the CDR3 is TGTGCCAGCAGTCCAACAGGGGGTATTTGGGAAAAACTGTTTTTT. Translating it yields CASSPTGGIWEKLFF.

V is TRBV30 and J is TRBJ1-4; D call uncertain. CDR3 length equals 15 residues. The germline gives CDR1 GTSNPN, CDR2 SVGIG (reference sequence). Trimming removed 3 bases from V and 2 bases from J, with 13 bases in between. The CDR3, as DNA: TGTGCCTGGAGAATGCCCGGACGGACTAATGAAAAACTGTTTTTT. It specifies CAWRMPGRTNEKLFF.

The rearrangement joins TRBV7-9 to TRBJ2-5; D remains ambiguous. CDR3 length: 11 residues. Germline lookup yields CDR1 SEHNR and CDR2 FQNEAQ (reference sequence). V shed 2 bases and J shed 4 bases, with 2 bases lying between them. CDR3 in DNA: TGTGCCAGCAGCTTAACAGAGACCCAGTACTTC. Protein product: CASSLTETQYF.

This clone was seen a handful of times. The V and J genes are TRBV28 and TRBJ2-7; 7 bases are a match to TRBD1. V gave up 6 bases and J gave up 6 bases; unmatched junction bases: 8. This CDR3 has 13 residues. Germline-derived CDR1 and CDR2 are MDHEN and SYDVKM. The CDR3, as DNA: TGTGCCAGCAGCCGGGACAGTTTTTCCGAGCAGTACTTC. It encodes CASSRDSFSEQYF.

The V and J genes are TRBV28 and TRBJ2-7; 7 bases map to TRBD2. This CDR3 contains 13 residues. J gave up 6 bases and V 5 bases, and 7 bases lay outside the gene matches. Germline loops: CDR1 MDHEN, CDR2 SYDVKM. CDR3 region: CASSTPSGGEQYF. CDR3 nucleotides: TGTGCCAGCAGTACACCCTCGGGGGGCGAGCAGTACTTC. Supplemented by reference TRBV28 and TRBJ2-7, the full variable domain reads DVKVTQSSRYLVKRTGEKVFLECVQDMDHENMFWYRQDPGLGLRLIYFSYDVKMKEKGDIPEGYSVSREKKERFSLILESASTNQTSMYLCASSTPSGGEQYFGPGTRLTVT.

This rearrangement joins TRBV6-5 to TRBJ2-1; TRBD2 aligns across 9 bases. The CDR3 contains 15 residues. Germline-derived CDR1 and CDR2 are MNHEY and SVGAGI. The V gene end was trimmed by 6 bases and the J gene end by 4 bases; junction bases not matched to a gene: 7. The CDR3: CASSSLAGRYNEQFF. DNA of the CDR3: TGTGCCAGCAGCTCTCTAGCGGGGAGGTACAATGAGCAGTTCTTC.

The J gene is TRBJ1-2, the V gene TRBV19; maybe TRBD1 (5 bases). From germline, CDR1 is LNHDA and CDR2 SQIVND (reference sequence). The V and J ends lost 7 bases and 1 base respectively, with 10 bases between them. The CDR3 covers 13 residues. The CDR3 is CASMQGHNYGYTF. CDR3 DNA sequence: TGTGCCAGTATGCAGGGCCATAACTATGGCTACACCTTC. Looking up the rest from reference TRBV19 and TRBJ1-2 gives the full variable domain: DGGITQSPKYLFRKEGQNVTLSCEQNLNHDAMYWYRQDPGQGLRLIYYSQIVNDFQKGDIAEGYSVSREKKESFPLTVTSAQKNPTAFYLCASMQGHNYGYTFGSGTRLTVV.

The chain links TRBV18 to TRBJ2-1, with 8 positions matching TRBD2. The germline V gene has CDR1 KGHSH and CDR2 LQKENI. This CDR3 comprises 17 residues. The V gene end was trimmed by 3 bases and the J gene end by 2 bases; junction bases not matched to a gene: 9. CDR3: CASSPQTSGETYNEQFF. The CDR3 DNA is TGTGCCAGCTCACCGCAAACTAGCGGAGAAACCTACAATGAGCAGTTCTTC.

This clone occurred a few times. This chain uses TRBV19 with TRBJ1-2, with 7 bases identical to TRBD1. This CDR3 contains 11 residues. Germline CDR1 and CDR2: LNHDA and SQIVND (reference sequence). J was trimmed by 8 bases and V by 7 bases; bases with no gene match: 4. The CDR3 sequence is CASNRGEGYTF. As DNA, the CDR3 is TGTGCCAGTAACAGGGGCGAGGGCTACACCTTC.

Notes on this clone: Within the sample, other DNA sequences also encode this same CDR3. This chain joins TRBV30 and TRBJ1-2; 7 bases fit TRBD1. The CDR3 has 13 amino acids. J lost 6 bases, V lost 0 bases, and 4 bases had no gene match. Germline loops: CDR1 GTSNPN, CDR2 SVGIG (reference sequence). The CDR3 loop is CAWSVRRGDGYTF. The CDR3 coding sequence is TGTGCCTGGAGTGTACGCAGGGGGGATGGCTACACCTTC.

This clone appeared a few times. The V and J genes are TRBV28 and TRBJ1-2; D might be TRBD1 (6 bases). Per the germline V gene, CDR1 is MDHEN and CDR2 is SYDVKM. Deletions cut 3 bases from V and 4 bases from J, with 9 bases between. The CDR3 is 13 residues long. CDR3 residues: CASSFEQGYGYTF. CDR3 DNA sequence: TGTGCCAGCAGTTTTGAACAGGGCTATGGCTACACCTTC.

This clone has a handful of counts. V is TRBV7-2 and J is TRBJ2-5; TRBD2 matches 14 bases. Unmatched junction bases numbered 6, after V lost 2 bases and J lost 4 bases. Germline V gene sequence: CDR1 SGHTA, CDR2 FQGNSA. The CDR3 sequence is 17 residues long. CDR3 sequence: CASSLTGTSGGGETQYF. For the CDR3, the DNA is TGTGCCAGCAGCTTAACCGGGACTAGCGGGGGTGGAGAGACCCAGTACTTC.

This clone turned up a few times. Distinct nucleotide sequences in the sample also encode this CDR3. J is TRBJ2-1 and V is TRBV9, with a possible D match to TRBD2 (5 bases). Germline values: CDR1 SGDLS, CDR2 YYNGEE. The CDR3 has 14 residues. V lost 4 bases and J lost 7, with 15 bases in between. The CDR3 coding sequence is TGTGCCAGCAGCCCTAGCCGCCGGGATAATGAGCAGTTCTTC. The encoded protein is CASSPSRRDNEQFF.

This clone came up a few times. The CDR3 DNA reads as TGTGCCTTGCAAGGAGGTTTTGAGCAGCCCCAGCATTTT. It codes for CALQGGFEQPQHF. The chain employs TRBV30 and TRBJ1-5; D gene ambiguous. The CDR3 loop spans 13 amino acids. Germline V lookup: CDR1 GTSNPN, CDR2 SVGIG (reference sequence). Trimming took 7 bases from V and 7 from J, leaving 17 bases between them.

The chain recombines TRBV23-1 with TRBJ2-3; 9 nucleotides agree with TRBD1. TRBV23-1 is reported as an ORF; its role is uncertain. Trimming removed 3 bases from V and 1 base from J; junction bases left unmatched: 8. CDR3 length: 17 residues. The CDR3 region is CASSHHDRGAGTDTQYF. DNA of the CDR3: TGCGCCAGCAGTCACCATGACAGGGGGGCGGGCACAGATACGCAGTATTTT.

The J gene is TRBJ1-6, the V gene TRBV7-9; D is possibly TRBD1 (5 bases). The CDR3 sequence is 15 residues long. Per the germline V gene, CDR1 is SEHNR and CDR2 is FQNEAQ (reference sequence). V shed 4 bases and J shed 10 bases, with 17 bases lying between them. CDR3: CASSSHGGGESPLHF. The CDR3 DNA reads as TGTGCCAGCAGCTCCCATGGGGGGGGAGAATCACCCCTCCACTTT.

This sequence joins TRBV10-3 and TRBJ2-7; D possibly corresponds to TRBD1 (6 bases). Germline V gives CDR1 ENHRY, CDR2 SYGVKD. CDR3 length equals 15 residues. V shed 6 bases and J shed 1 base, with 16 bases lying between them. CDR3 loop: CAISETGTSSYEQYF. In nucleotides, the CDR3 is TGTGCCATCAGCGAAACCGGGACAAGTTCCTACGAGCAGTACTTC.

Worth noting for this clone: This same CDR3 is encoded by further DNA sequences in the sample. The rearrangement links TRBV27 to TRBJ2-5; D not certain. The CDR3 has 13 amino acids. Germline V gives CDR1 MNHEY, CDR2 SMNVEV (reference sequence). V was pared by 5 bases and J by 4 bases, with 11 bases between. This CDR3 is CASSPSQRETQYF. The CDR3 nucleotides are TGTGCCAGCAGTCCGTCTCAAAGAGAGACCCAGTACTTC.